The 26 T cell receptor beta chains below all came from one sample that was sequenced in a study of shared clonotypes between healthy human individuals. Naive CD8 cells, CD45RO-negative and positively selected for CCR7, excluded terminally differentiated effector memory CD45RA+ cells. The protocol was immunoSEQ multiplex PCR, while the TCRdb copy is restricted to in-frame clones and leaves out a portion. The sample consists of millions of clones, approximately 95% of them appearing once. The sample comprised naive CD8+ T cells sorted from blood. Every receptor here comes from a man aged 18 to 29 in good health.

V is TRBV18 and J is TRBJ1-1; 10 bases line up with TRBD1. Germline CDR1 is KGHSH and CDR2 is LQKENI. Trimming cost V 2 bases and J 1 base; bases outside gene matches: 4. The CDR3 extends over 16 amino acids. This chain's CDR3 is CASSPGTGVGNTEAFF. As DNA, the CDR3 is TGTGCCAGCTCACCAGGGACAGGGGTCGGGAACACTGAAGCTTTCTTT.

The CDR3 DNA reads as TGCGCCAGCAGCAGTACCGGGACAGGGGCTGATGAAGCTTTCTTT. Protein product: CASSSTGTGADEAFF. The V call is TRBV5-1, the J call TRBJ1-1, with TRBD1 matching 10 bases. This CDR3 region has 15 residues. Losses at the gene ends were 4 bases for V and 7 bases for J; bases not matched to a gene: 10. From germline, CDR1 is SGHRS and CDR2 YFSETQ.

V is TRBV5-8 and J is TRBJ2-7; unclear D gene. CDR3 size: 15 residues. Germline CDR1 SGHTS, CDR2 YDEGEE. V lost 0 bases to trimming and J lost 0 bases, with 10 bases between them. CDR3 coding DNA: TGTGCCAGCAGCTTGGACCCGTCCACCTCCTACGAGCAGTACTTC. This codes for CASSLDPSTSYEQYF.

This chain joins TRBV10-1 and TRBJ2-7; D remains ambiguous. Deletions cut 4 bases from V and 2 bases from J, with 15 bases between. Germline V gene sequence: CDR1 WNHNN, CDR2 SYGVQD (reference sequence). This CDR3 has 15 amino acids. The CDR3 loop is CASSVTLDPTYEQYF. CDR3 nucleotide sequence: TGCGCCAGCAGTGTGACATTGGATCCTACCTACGAGCAGTACTTC.

This clone was seen a single time. V and J are TRBV6-5 and TRBJ2-1; no reliable D call. The germline V gene encodes CDR1 MNHEY and CDR2 SVGAGI. Trimming shortened V by 2 bases and J by 10 bases, and 15 bases separated the two germline ends. The CDR3 sequence is 14 residues long. CDR3 sequence: CASSYAWGPHEQFF. CDR3 sequence (DNA): TGTGCCAGCAGTTACGCCTGGGGTCCTCACGAGCAGTTCTTC.

The V call is TRBV7-3, the J call TRBJ2-3, with 11 bases aligning to TRBD2. CDR1 is SGHTA, CDR2 FQGTGA, per germline. The CDR3 is made up of 17 amino acids. V lost 1 base, J lost 6 bases, and 9 bases stayed unmatched. CDR3 residues: CASSLIPLAGGMDTQYF. The CDR3 coding sequence is TGTGCCAGCAGCTTAATCCCCCTAGCGGGGGGTATGGATACGCAGTATTTT.

The sample holds one count of this clone. The chain couples TRBV19 to TRBJ2-2, with TRBD2 matching 7 bases. With V trimmed by 3 bases and J by 5 bases, 12 bases remained unmatched. This CDR3 comprises 17 residues. CDR1 is LNHDA, CDR2 SQIVND, per germline (reference sequence). The CDR3 DNA follows: TGTGCCAGTAGTATCCCTCTCGCGGGGGTTGATACCGGGGAGCTGTTTTTT. Its translation is CASSIPLAGVDTGELFF.

J is TRBJ1-3 and V is TRBV5-4, with 7 bases matching TRBD1. Trimming at V came to 1 base and at J to 2 bases, leaving 3 bases not matched to a gene. CDR3 size: 15 residues. Germline CDR1 is SGHNT and CDR2 is YYREEE (reference sequence). The CDR3 protein is CASSLPGGTGNTIYF. The CDR3, as DNA: TGTGCCAGCAGCTTGCCAGGGGGGACTGGAAACACCATATATTTT.

As DNA, the CDR3 is TGTGCCAGCAGCAAAGGACACGGCTACGAGCAGTACTTC. Encoded protein: CASSKGHGYEQYF. The genes are TRBV7-3 and TRBJ2-7; a possible D gene is TRBD1 (5 bases). The CDR3 consists of 13 residues. The germline V and J ends were trimmed by 5 bases and 3 bases, with 11 bases remaining between them. The germline V gene has CDR1 SGHTA and CDR2 FQGTGA.

As to this clone: The same CDR3 also results from other DNA sequences found in this sample. The chain combines TRBV9 with TRBJ2-7; 9 bases match TRBD1. The CDR3 consists of 14 residues. Trimming at V came to 5 bases and at J to 4 bases, leaving 7 bases not matched to a gene. In germline, CDR1 is SGDLS, CDR2 YYNGEE. The chain's CDR3 is CASSAGTGIYEQYF. As DNA, the CDR3 is TGTGCCAGCAGTGCCGGGACAGGGATTTACGAGCAGTACTTC. The full variable domain, with the rest looked up from reference TRBV9 and TRBJ2-7, is DSGVTQTPKHLITATGQRVTLRCSPRSGDLSVYWYQQSLDQGLQFLIQYYNGEERAKGNILERFSAQQFPDLHSELNLSSLELGDSALYFCASSAGTGIYEQYFGPGTRLTVT.

The chain uses TRBV27 and TRBJ1-2, with D perhaps TRBD1 (5 bases). V lost 5 bases to trimming and J lost 2 bases, with 12 bases between them. Germline-derived CDR1 and CDR2 are MNHEY and SMNVEV (reference sequence). This CDR3 has 14 residues. The CDR3 here is CASSGTGRNYGYTF. The CDR3 DNA is TGTGCCAGCAGTGGAACAGGACGAAACTATGGCTACACCTTC.

The chain combines TRBV6-1 with TRBJ1-2, with 12 bases identical to TRBD1. CDR1 MNHNS and CDR2 SASEGT come from the germline V gene. V dropped 5 bases and J dropped 8; count of bases not matched to a gene: 6. The CDR3 is 14 amino acids. This CDR3 is CASSWDRGLGGYTF. CDR3 DNA sequence: TGTGCCAGCAGTTGGGACAGGGGGCTGGGGGGCTACACCTTC.

The genes are TRBV2 and TRBJ2-5; D possibly corresponds to TRBD1 (5 bases). The CDR3 contains 13 residues. The V end lost 8 bases, the J end lost 2 bases, and 12 bases lay between the germline ends. The germline V gene has CDR1 SNHLY and CDR2 FYNNEI. The CDR3 protein is CASATYRQETQYF. The CDR3 region has the DNA TGTGCCAGCGCCACCTACAGGCAAGAGACCCAGTACTTC.

V usage is TRBV9 and J usage is TRBJ2-7, with D perhaps matching TRBD1 (5 bases). V lost 3 bases to trimming and J lost 5 bases, with 12 bases between them. Germline V gives CDR1 SGDLS, CDR2 YYNGEE. The CDR3 is 13 residues long. CDR3 protein: CASSARSGHEQYF. CDR3 coding DNA: TGTGCCAGCAGCGCCCGTTCAGGGCACGAGCAGTACTTC.

The V call is TRBV5-1, the J call TRBJ2-2; possibly TRBD2 for D (5 bases). The CDR3 runs to 16 residues. From germline, CDR1 is SGHRS and CDR2 YFSETQ. Trimming stripped 1 base from V and 0 bases from J, with 10 bases between. The CDR3 DNA follows: TGCGCCAGCAGCTTGTCCAGCGGTCCGAACACCGGGGAGCTGTTTTTT. Translation gives CASSLSSGPNTGELFF.

The genes are TRBV5-6 and TRBJ1-1; 7 bases map to TRBD1. This CDR3 is built from 18 residues. CDR1 SGHDT and CDR2 YYEEEE come from the germline V gene. V trimming: 4 bases; J trimming: 4 bases; junction bases outside the gene matches: 19. The CDR3 spells CASSPPGGGLAGTTEAFF. The CDR3 DNA reads TGTGCCAGCAGCCCCCCAGGGGGGGGCTTGGCGGGAACCACTGAAGCTTTCTTT. The whole variable domain, remainder taken from reference TRBV5-6 and TRBJ1-1, is DAGVTQSPTHLIKTRGQQVTLRCSPKSGHDTVSWYQQALGQGPQFIFQYYEEEERQRGNFPDRFSGHQFPNYSSELNVNALLLGDSALYLCASSPPGGGLAGTTEAFFGQGTRLTVV.

Worth noting for this clone: Other DNA sequences of this sample code for an identical CDR3. This chain joins TRBV4-1 and TRBJ2-1; 8 bases map to TRBD1. After removal of 3 bases from V and 1 base from J, the junction contained 2 bases not matched to a gene. This CDR3 has 15 amino acids. The germline V gene encodes CDR1 MGHRA and CDR2 YSYEKL. In nucleotides, the CDR3 is TGCGCCAGCAGCCACGGACAGGGATCCTACAATGAGCAGTTCTTC. It translates to CASSHGQGSYNEQFF.

The count of this clone is one. The gene calls are TRBV5-6 and TRBJ2-7; D call uncertain. This CDR3 contains 14 residues. CDR1 SGHDT and CDR2 YYEEEE come from the germline V gene. The ends were cut back, 2 bases at V and 3 bases at J, with 12 bases in the middle. The CDR3 nucleotides read TGTGCCAGCAGCTTAGATGGCCACCTCTACGAGCAGTACTTC. Translation: CASSLDGHLYEQYF.

V is TRBV4-3 and J is TRBJ1-6, with D perhaps matching TRBD1 (5 bases). CDR1 is LGHNA and CDR2 is YSLEER in the germline V gene. The CDR3 loop spans 16 amino acids. The V end was cut by 0 bases, the J end by 6 bases, with 12 bases between. Written as DNA, the CDR3 is TGCGCCAGCAGCCAAGATAGGTTCCAGGGTAATTCACCCCTCCACTTT. It specifies CASSQDRFQGNSPLHF.

This clone has a single count. The rearrangement links TRBV10-3 to TRBJ2-1; 11 bases fit TRBD1. The germline CDR1 and CDR2 sequences are ENHRY and SYGVKD. This CDR3 has 17 residues. V shed 6 bases, J shed 8 bases, and the junction held 15 bases outside the gene matches. The CDR3 loop reads CAISLPEDAGQGDEQFF. CDR3 DNA sequence: TGTGCCATCAGCCTACCTGAGGACGCGGGACAGGGGGATGAGCAGTTCTTC.

Note on this clone: A read error may account for a junction end that differs from germline. This rearrangement joins TRBV19 to TRBJ2-5, with D perhaps TRBD1 (6 bases). Germline V gene lookup returns CDR1 LNHDA and CDR2 SQIVND (reference sequence). The CDR3 runs to 13 residues. The CDR3 DNA sequence: TGTGTCAGTAGCTACAGGGAACAAGAGACCCAGTACTTC. Amino acid sequence: CVSSYREQETQYF.

The chain recombines TRBV19 with TRBJ2-5, with a weak D call TRBD1 (5 bases). The ends were cut back, 5 bases at V and 2 bases at J, with 15 bases in the middle. The CDR3 sequence is 15 residues long. Germline CDR1 and CDR2: LNHDA and SQIVND (reference sequence). Here the CDR3 reads CASSAKGLWQETQYF. For the CDR3, the DNA is TGTGCCAGTAGTGCGAAGGGGCTTTGGCAAGAGACCCAGTACTTC. Filled out from reference TRBV19 and TRBJ2-5, the complete variable domain reads DGGITQSPKYLFRKEGQNVTLSCEQNLNHDAMYWYRQDPGQGLRLIYYSQIVNDFQKGDIAEGYSVSREKKESFPLTVTSAQKNPTAFYLCASSAKGLWQETQYFGPGTRLLVL.

The rearrangement uses TRBV7-9 and TRBJ2-7, with 10 positions matching TRBD1. The CDR3 runs to 13 residues. In germline, CDR1 is SEHNR, CDR2 FQNEAQ (reference sequence). With V trimmed by 6 bases and J by 4 bases, 3 bases remained unmatched. CDR3 coding DNA: TGTGCCAGCAGTGACAGGGGGCGGTACGAGCAGTACTTC. Translated: CASSDRGRYEQYF.

In regard to this clone: The junction departs from germline at one end; a sequencing error may be responsible. The chain uses TRBV11-1 and TRBJ1-3, with D unclear. CDR3 length equals 16 residues. Germline CDR1 and CDR2: SGHAT and FQDESV (reference sequence). The chain's CDR3 is CAGSFGESFSGNTIYF. The CDR3, as DNA: TGTGCCGGCAGCTTCGGGGAATCTTTTTCTGGAAACACCATATATTTT.

The chain has TRBV20-1 and TRBJ1-1; D ambiguous. With 7 bases removed from V and 6 bases from J, the gap between germline ends came to 9 bases. The CDR3 is 10 amino acids. Per the germline V gene, CDR1 is DFQATT and CDR2 is SNEGSKA (reference sequence). Here the CDR3 DNA reads TGCAGTGTCCGTTTGGCTGAAGCTTTCTTT. It is translated as CSVRLAEAFF.

The rearrangement links TRBV2 to TRBJ2-3, with 7 bases lining up with TRBD1. The CDR3 totals 16 residues. Germline V lookup: CDR1 SNHLY, CDR2 FYNNEI. V was clipped by 0 bases and J by 3 bases; unmatched bases: 6. CDR3 DNA sequence: TGTGCCAGCAGTGAAGCGCTGACAGGGTCGACAGATACGCAGTATTTT. This translates into CASSEALTGSTDTQYF. The whole variable domain, filled in from reference TRBV2 and TRBJ2-3, reads EPEVTQTPSHQVTQMGQEVILRCVPISNHLYFYWYRQILGQKVEFLVSFYNNEISEKSEIFDDQFSVERPDGSNFTLKIRSTKLEDSAMYFCASSEALTGSTDTQYFGPGTRLTVL.